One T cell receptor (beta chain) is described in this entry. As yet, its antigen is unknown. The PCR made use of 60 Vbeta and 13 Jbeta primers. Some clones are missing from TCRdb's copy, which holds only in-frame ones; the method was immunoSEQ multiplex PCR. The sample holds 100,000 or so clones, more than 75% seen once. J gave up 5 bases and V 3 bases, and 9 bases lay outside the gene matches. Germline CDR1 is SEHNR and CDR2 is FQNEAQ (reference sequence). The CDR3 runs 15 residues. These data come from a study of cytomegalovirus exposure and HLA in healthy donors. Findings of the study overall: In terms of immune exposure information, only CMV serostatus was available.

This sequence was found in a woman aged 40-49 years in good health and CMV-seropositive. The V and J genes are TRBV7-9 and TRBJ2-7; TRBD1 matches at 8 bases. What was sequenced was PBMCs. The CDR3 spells CASSFPPGGIHEQYF. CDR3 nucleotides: TGTGCCAGCAGCTTCCCTCCAGGGGGCATCCACGAGCAGTACTTC.